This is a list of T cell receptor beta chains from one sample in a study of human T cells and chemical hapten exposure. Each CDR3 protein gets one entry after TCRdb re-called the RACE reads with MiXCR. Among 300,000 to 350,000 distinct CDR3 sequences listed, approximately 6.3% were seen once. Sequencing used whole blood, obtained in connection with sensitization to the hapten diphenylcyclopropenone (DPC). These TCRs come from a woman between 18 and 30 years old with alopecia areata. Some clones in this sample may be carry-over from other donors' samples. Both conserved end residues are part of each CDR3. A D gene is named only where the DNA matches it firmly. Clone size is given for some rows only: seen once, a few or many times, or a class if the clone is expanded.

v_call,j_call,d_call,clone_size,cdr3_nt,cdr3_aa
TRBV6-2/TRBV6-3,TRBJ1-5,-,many,TGTGCCAGCAGTTACTCATCCCAGCCCCAGCATTTT,CASSYSSQPQHF
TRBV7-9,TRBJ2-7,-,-,TGTGCCAGCAGCTTTCCCCAAGGGGAGCAGTACTTC,CASSFPQGEQYF
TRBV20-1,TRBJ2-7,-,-,TGCAGTGCTTACACAGGGTCGTACGAGCAGTACTTC,CSAYTGSYEQYF
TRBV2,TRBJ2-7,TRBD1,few,TGTGCCAGCGGCTCCGGGACAGGGGTAGACGAGCAGTACTTC,CASGSGTGVDEQYF
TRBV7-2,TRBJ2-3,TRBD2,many,TGTGCCAGCAGCTTAGTTGTCTCTAGCGGCCTAGGTACGCAGTATTTT,CASSLVVSSGLGTQYF
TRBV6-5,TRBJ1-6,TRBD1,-,TGTGCCAGCAGTCATAGGACAGGGTACGATAATTCACCCCTCCACTTT,CASSHRTGYDNSPLHF
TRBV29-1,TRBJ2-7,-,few,TGCAGCGTTGAAGGTCCTGGGGGAGCCTACGAGCAGTACTTC,CSVEGPGGAYEQYF
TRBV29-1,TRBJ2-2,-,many,TGCAGCGCTCACTCTCCCCGGGACACCGGGGAGCTGTTTTTT,CSAHSPRDTGELFF
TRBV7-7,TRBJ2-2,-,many,TGTGCTAGCAGCTCCGGTGTAGGGTTCGGGGAGCTGTTTTTT,CASSSGVGFGELFF
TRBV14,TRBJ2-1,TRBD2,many,TGTGCCAGCAGCCACTCGTGGCTAGCGGGGTACAATGAGCAGTTCTTC,CASSHSWLAGYNEQFF
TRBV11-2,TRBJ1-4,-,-,TGTGCCAGCAGCTTATACGGAAAACTGTTTTTT,CASSLYGKLFF
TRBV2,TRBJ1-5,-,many,TGTGCCAGCAGCTCGGGGGACAATCAGCCCCAGCATTTT,CASSSGDNQPQHF
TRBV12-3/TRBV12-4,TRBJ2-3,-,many,TGTGCCAGCAGTTTAGTCCTATCTCTCGGCGGGGGCACAGATACGCAGTATTTT,CASSLVLSLGGGTDTQYF
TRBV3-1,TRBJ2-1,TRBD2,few,TGTGCCAGCAGCCAAGATCGGAGCTTGCGGGGGATTGAGCAGTTCTTC,CASSQDRSLRGIEQFF
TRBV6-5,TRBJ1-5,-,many,TGTGCCAGCAGGTACATTTCAAGCAATCAGCCCCAGCATTTT,CASRYISSNQPQHF
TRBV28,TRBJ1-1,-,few,TGTGCCAGCAGTTCCCGGGGGCGAGGGGCTATTATGAACACTGAAGCTTTCTTT,CASSSRGRGAIMNTEAFF
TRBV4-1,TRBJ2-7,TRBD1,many,TGCGCCAGCAGCCAAGCCGGGACAGGCAACTACGAGCAGTACTTC,CASSQAGTGNYEQYF
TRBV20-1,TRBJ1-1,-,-,TGCAGTGCTCATTGGACGGAGGGTACTGAAGCTTTCTTT,CSAHWTEGTEAFF
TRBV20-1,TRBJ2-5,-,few,TGCAGTGCTAGGCGGGGAAGCGAGACCCAGTACTTC,CSARRGSETQYF